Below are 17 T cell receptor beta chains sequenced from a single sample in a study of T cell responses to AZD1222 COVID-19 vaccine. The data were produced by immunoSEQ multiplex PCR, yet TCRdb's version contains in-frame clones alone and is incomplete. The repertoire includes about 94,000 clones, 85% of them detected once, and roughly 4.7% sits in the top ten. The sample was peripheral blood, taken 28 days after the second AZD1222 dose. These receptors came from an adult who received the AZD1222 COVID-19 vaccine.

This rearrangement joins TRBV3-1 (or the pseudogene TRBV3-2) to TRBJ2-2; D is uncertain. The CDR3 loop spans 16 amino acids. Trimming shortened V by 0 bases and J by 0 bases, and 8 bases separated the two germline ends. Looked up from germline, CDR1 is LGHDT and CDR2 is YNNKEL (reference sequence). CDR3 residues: CASSQDQGTNTGELFF. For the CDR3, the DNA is TGTGCCAGCAGCCAAGATCAAGGTACGAACACCGGGGAGCTGTTTTTT.

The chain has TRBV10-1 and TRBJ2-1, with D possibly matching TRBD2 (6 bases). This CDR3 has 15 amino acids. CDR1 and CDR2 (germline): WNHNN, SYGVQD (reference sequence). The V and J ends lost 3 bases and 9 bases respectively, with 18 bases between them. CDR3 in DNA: TGCGCCAGCAGTGAACCTAGCGTTGGGTTTGGTGAGCAGTTCTTC. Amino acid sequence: CASSEPSVGFGEQFF.

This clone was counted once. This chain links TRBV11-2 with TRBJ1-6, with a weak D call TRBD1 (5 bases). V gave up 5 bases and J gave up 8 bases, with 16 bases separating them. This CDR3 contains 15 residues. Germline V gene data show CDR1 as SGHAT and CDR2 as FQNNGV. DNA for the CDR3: TGTGCCAGCAGCGTCCAGGGCCGCTCCGATTCACCCCTCCACTTT. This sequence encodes CASSVQGRSDSPLHF.

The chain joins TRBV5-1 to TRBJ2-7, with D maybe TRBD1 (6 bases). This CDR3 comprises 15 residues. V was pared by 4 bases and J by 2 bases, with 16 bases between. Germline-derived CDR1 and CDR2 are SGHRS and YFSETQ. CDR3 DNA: TGCGCCAGCAGCCCCCAACCGGGACACCCCTACGAGCAGTACTTC. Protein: CASSPQPGHPYEQYF.

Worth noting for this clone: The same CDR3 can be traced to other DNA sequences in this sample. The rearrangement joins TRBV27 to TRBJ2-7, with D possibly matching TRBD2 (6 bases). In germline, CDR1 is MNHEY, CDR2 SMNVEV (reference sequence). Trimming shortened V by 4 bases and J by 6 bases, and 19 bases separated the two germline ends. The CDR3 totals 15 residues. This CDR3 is CASSSTITSSGEQYF. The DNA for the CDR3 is TGTGCCAGCAGTTCCACAATCACTAGCAGTGGCGAGCAGTACTTC.

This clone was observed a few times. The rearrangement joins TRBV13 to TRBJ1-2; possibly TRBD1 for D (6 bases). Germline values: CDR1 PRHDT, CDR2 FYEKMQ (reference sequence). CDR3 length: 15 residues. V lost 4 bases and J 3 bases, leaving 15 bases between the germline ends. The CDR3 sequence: CASSSTSSGDYGYTF. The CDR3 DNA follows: TGTGCCAGCAGCTCTACATCTTCAGGGGACTATGGCTACACCTTC.

CDR3 sequence (DNA): TGTGCCAGCAGCCTCAGCTCTGGGGCCAACGTCCTGACTTTC. Protein sequence: CASSLSSGANVLTF. The chain recombines TRBV11-3 with TRBJ2-6; D not resolved. Germline V gene sequence: CDR1 SGHNT, CDR2 YENEEA. The CDR3 covers 14 residues. Trimming removed 5 bases at V and 0 bases at J, with 5 bases between. The variable domain in full, completed from reference TRBV11-3 and TRBJ2-6, reads EAGVVQSPRYKIIEKKQPVAFWCNPISGHNTLYWYLQNLGQGPELLIRYENEEAVDDSQLPKDRFSAERLKGVDSTLKIQPAELGDSAVYLCASSLSSGANVLTFGAGSRLTVL.

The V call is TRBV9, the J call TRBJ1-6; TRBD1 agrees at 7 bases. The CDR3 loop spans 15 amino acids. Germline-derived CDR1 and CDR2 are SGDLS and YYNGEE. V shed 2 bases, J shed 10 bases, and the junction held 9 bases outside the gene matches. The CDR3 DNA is TGTGCCAGCAGCGTTGGGTCAGGGGGAAACTCACCCCTCCACTTT. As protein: CASSVGSGGNSPLHF.

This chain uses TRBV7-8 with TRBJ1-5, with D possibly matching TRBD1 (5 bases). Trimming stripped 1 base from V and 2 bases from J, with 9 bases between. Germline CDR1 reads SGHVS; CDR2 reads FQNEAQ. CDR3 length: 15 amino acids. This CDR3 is CASSLGAGGNQPQHF. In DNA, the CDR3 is TGTGCCAGCAGCTTAGGCGCGGGGGGCAATCAGCCCCAGCATTTT. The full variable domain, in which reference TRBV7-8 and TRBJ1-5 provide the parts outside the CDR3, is GAGVSQSPRYKVAKRGQDVALRCDPISGHVSLFWYQQALGQGPEFLTYFQNEAQLDKSGLPSDRFFAERPEGSVSTLKIQRTQQEDSAVYLCASSLGAGGNQPQHFGDGTRLSIL.

The CDR3 nucleotides read TGTGCCAGCAGGGACAATATGGGCTACACCTTC. Protein: CASRDNMGYTF. V is TRBV28 and J is TRBJ1-2; a weak D match, TRBD1 (5 bases). Trimming pared 6 bases from V and 8 bases from J, leaving 10 bases between. The germline CDR1 and CDR2 sequences are MDHEN and SYDVKM. CDR3 size: 11 residues.

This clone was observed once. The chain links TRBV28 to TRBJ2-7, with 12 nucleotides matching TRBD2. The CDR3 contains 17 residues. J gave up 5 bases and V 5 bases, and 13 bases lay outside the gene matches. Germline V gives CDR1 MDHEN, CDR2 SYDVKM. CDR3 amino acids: CASSPTSSGRALDEQYF. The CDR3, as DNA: TGTGCCAGCAGTCCTACCTCTAGCGGGAGGGCCCTAGACGAGCAGTACTTC.

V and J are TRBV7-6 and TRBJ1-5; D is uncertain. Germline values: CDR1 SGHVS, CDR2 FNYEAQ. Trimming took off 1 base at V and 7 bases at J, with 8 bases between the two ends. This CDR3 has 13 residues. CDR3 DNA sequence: TGTGCCAGCAGCTTAGGTGGGGTGCAGCCCCAGCATTTT. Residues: CASSLGGVQPQHF. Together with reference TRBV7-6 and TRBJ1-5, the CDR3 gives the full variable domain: GAGVSQSPRYKVTKRGQDVALRCDPISGHVSLYWYRQALGQGPEFLTYFNYEAQQDKSGLPNDRFSAERPEGSISTLTIQRTEQRDSAMYRCASSLGGVQPQHFGDGTRLSIL.

Here the CDR3 DNA reads TGTGCCAGCAGCTACCGGGGGATTAGCACAGATACGCAGTATTTT. It is translated as CASSYRGISTDTQYF. This sequence joins TRBV7-3 and TRBJ2-3; D is possibly TRBD2 (6 bases). Germline CDR1 SGHTA, CDR2 FQGTGA. V was pared by 4 bases and J by 0 bases, with 11 bases between. CDR3 size: 15 residues.

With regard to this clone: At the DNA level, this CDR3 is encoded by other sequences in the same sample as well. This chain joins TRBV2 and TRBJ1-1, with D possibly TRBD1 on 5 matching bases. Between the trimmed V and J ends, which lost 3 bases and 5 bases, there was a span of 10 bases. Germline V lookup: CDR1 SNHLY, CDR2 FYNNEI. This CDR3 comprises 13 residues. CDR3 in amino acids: CASSEQGGTEAFF. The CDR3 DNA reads TGTGCCAGCAGTGAGCAGGGTGGAACTGAAGCTTTCTTT.

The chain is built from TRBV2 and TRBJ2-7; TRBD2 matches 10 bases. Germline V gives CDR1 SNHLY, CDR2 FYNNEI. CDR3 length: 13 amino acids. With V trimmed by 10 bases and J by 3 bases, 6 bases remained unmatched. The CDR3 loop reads CATVRLAGYEQYF. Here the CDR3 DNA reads TGTGCCACCGTGAGACTAGCGGGCTACGAGCAGTACTTC.

CDR3 residues: CASSGPGWPQHF. The CDR3 region has the DNA TGTGCCAGCAGCGGACCGGGATGGCCCCAGCATTTT. The V call is TRBV6-5, the J call TRBJ1-5; D remains unclear. The germline V gene has CDR1 MNHEY and CDR2 SVGAGI. This CDR3 contains 12 residues. V was pared by 6 bases and J by 9 bases, with 12 bases between.

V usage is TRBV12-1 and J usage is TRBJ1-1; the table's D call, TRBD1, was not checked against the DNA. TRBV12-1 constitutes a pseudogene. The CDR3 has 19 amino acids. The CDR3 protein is CASSSAPRTGRGVNTEAFF. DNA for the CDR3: TGTGCCAGCAGCTCCGCACCTCGGACAGGGAGAGGGGTGAACACTGAAGCTTTCTTT.